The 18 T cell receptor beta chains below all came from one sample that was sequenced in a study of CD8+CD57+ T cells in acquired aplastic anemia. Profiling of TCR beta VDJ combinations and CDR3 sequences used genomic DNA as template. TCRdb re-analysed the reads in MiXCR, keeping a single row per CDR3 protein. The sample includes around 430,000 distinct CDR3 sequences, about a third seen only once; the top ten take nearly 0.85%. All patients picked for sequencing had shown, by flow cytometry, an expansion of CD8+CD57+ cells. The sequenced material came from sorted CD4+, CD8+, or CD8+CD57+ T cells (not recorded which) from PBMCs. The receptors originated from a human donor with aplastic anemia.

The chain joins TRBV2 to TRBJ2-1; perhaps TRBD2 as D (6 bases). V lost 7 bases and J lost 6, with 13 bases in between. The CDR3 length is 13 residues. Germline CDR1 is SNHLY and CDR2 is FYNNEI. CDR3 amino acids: CASKTGLVNEQFF. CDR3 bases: TGTGCCAGCAAAACGGGACTTGTCAATGAGCAGTTCTTC.

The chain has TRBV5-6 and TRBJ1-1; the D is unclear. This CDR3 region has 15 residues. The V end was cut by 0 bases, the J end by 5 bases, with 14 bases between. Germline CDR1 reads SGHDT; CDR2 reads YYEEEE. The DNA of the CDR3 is TGTGCCAGCAGCTTGGTGCGGGGTTCGGGGACTGAAGCTTTCTTT. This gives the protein CASSLVRGSGTEAFF.

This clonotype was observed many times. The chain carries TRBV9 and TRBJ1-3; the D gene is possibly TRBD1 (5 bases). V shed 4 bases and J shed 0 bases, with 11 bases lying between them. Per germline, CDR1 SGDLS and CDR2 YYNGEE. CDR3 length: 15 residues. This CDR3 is CASSIGHDSGNTIYF. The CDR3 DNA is TGTGCCAGCAGCATCGGACACGACTCTGGAAACACCATATATTTT.

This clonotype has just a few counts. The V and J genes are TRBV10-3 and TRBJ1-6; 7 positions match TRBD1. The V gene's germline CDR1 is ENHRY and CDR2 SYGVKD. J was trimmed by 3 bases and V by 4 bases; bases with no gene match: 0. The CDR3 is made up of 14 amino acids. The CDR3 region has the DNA TGTGCCATCAGTGGGGACAGCTATAATTCACCCCTCCACTTT. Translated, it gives CAISGDSYNSPLHF.

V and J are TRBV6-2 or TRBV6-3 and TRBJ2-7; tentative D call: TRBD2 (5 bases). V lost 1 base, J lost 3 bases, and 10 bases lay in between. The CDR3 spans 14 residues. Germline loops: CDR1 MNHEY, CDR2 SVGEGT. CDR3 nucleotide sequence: TGTGCCAGCAGTTACTGGCTCGGGAACTACGAGCAGTACTTC. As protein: CASSYWLGNYEQYF.

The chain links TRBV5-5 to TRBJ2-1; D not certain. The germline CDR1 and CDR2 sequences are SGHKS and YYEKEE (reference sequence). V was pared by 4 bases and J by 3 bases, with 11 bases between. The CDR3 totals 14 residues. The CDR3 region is CASSLMADYNEQFF. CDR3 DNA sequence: TGTGCCAGCAGCCTTATGGCGGACTACAATGAGCAGTTCTTC.

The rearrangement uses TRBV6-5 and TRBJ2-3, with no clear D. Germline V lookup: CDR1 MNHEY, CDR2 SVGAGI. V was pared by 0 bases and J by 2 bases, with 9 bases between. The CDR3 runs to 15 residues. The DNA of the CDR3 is TGTGCCAGCAGTTACTCGAGCTCGACCACAGATACGCAGTATTTT. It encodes CASSYSSSTTDTQYF.

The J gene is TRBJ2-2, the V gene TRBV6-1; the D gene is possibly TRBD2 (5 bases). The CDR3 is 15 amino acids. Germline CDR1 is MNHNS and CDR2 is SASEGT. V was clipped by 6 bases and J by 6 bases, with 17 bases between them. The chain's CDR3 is CASRPGNVRAGELFF. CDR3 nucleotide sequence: TGTGCCAGCAGGCCGGGGAATGTACGGGCCGGGGAGCTGTTTTTT.

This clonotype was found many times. The CDR3 reads CASSTIGQSDSPLHF. The CDR3 DNA follows: TGTGCCAGCAGCACAATCGGACAGAGCGATTCACCCCTCCACTTT. The chain carries TRBV7-2 and TRBJ1-6; TRBD1 is a possible D gene (6 bases). The CDR3 has 15 residues. V lost 5 bases and J 8 bases, leaving 16 bases between the germline ends. Germline V gene sequence: CDR1 SGHTA, CDR2 FQGNSA. Full variable domain (missing parts from reference TRBV7-2 and TRBJ1-6): GAGVSQSPSNKVTEKGKDVELRCDPISGHTALYWYRQSLGQGLEFLIYFQGNSAPDKSGLPSDRFSAERTGGSVSTLTIQRTQQEDSAVYLCASSTIGQSDSPLHFGNGTRLTVT.

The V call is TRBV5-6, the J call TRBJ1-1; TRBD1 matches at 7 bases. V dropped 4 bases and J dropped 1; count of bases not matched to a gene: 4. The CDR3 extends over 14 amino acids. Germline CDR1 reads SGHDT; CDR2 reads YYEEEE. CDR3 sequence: CASSRGQRNTEAFF. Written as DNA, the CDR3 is TGTGCCAGCAGCAGGGGACAGAGGAACACTGAAGCTTTCTTT.

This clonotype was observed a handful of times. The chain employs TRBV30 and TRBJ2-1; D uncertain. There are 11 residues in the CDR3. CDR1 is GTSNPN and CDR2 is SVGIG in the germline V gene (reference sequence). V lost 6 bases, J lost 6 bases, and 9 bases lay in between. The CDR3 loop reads CACMTVNEQFF. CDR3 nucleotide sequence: TGTGCCTGCATGACTGTCAATGAGCAGTTCTTC.

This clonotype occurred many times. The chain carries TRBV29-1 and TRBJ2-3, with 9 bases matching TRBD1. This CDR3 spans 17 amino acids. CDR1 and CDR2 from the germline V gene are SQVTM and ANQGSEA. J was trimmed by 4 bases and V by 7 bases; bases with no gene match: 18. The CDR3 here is CSAGGALTGGGPDTQYF. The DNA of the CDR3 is TGCAGCGCCGGTGGGGCCCTGACAGGGGGAGGCCCAGATACGCAGTATTTT.

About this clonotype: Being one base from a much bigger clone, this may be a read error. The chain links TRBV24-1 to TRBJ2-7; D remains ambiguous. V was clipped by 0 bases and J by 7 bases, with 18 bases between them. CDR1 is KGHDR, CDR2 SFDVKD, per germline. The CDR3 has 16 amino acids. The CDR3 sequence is CATSDLVSSSYNEQYF. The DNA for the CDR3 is TGTGCCACCAGTGATTTGGTGAGCTCCTCCTACAATGAGCAGTACTTC.

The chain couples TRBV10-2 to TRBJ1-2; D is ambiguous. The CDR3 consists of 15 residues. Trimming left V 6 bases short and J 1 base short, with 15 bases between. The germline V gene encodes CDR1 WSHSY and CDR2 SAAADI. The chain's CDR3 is CASSLTDNHNYGYTF. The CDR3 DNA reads TGCGCCAGCAGCCTAACCGACAACCATAACTATGGCTACACCTTC.

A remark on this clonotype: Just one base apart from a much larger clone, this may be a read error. DNA of the CDR3: TGCAGCGTTGAAGCCTACACCGGGGAGCTGCTTTTT. Translation gives CSVEAYTGELLF. This chain connects TRBV29-1 to TRBJ2-2, with D perhaps TRBD2 (5 bases). Germline CDR1 is SQVTM and CDR2 is ANQGSEA. This CDR3 comprises 12 residues.

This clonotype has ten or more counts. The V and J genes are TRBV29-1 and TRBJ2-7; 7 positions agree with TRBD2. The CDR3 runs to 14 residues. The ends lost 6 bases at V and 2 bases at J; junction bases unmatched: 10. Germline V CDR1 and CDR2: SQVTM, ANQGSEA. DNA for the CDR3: TGCAGCGTCACCAAAGCGGGGATCCCCTACGAGCAGTACTTC. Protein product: CSVTKAGIPYEQYF.

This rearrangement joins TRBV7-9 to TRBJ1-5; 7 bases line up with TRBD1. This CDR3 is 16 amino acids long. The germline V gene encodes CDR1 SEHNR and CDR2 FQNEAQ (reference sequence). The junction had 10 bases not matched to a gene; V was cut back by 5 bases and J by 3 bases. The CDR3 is CASSPGRTGLNQPQHF. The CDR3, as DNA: TGTGCCAGCAGCCCAGGGAGGACAGGCCTCAATCAGCCCCAGCATTTT.

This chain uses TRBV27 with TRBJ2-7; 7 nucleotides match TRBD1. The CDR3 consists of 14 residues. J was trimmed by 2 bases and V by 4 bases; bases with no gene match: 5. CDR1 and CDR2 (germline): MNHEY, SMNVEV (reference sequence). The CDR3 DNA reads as TGTGCCAGCAGTTCGGACAGGACAGCCTACGAGCAGTACTTC. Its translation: CASSSDRTAYEQYF.